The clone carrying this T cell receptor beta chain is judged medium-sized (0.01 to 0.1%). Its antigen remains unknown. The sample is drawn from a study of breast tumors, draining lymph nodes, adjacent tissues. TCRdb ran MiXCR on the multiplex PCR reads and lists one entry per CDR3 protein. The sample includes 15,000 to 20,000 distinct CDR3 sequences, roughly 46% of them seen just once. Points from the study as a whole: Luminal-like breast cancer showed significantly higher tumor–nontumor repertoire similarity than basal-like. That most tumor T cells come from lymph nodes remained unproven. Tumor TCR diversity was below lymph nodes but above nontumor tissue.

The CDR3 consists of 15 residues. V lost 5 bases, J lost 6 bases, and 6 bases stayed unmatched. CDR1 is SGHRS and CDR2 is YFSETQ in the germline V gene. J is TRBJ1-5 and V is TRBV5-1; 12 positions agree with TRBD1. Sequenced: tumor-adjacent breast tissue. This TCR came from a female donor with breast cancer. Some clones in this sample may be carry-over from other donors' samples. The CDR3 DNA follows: TGCGCCAGCAGTCCCGGGACAGGGGGCATTCAGCCCCAGCATTTT. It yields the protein CASSPGTGGIQPQHF.